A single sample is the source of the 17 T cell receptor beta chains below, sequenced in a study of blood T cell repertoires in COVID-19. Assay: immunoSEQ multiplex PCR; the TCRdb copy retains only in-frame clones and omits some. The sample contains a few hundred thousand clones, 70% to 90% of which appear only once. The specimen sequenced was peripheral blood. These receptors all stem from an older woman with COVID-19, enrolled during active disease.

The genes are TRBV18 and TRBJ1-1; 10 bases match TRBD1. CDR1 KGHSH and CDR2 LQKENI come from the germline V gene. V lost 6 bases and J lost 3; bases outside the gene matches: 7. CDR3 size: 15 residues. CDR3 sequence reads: CASSSTGGADTEAFF. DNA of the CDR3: TGTGCCAGCTCTTCGACAGGGGGCGCGGACACTGAAGCTTTCTTT.

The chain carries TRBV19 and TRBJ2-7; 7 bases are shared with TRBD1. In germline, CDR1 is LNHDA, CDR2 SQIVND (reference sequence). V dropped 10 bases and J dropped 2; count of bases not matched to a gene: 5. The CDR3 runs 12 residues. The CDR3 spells CATRDSTYEQYF. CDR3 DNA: TGTGCCACCCGGGACAGTACCTACGAGCAGTACTTC.

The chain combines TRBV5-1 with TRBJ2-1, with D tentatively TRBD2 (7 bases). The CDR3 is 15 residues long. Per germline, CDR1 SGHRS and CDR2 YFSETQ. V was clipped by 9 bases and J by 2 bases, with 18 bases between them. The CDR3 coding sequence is TGCGCCACCCAGACCGGGGGGCAGACCTACAATGAGCAGTTCTTC. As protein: CATQTGGQTYNEQFF.

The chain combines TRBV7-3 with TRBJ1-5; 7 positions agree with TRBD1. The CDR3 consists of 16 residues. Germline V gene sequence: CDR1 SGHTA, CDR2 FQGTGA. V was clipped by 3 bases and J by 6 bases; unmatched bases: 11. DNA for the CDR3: TGTGCCAGCAGCTTGGCCGACAGGGCGAGGGGTCAGCCCCAGCATTTT. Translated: CASSLADRARGQPQHF.

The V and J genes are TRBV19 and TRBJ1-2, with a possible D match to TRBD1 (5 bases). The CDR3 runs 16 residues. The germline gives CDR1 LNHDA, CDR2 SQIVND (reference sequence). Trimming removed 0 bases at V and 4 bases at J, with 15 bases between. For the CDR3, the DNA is TGTGCCAGTAGTATAGATCGGAACAGGCCCTTCTATGGCTACACCTTC. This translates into CASSIDRNRPFYGYTF.

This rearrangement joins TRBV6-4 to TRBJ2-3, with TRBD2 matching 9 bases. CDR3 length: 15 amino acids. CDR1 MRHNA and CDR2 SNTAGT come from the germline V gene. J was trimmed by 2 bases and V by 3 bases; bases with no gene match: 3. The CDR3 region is CASSETGLATDTQYF. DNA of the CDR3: TGTGCCAGCAGTGAAACGGGACTAGCCACAGATACGCAGTATTTT.

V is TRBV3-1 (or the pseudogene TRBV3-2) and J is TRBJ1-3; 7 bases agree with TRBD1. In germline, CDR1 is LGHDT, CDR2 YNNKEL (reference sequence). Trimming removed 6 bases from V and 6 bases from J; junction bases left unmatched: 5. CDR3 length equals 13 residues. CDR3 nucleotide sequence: TGTGCCAGCAGTTACAGGGGCGAAAACACCATATATTTT. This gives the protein CASSYRGENTIYF.

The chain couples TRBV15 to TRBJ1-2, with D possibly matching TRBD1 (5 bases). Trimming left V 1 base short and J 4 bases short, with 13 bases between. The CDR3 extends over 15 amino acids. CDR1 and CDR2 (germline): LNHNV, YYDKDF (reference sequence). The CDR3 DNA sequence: TGTGCCACCAGCAGAGGTGACAGAAGCCCCTATGGCTACACCTTC. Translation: CATSRGDRSPYGYTF. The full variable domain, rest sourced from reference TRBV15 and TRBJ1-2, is DAMVIQNPRYQVTQFGKPVTLSCSQTLNHNVMYWYQQKSSQAPKLLFHYYDKDFNNEADTPDNFQSRRPNTSFCFLDIRSPGLGDTAMYLCATSRGDRSPYGYTFGSGTRLTVV.

The CDR3 DNA reads TGCGCCAGCAGCTTGGAGCTAGGTCGCTACAATGAGCAGTTCTTC. It translates to CASSLELGRYNEQFF. The rearrangement uses TRBV5-1 and TRBJ2-1, with D uncertain. Per the germline V gene, CDR1 is SGHRS and CDR2 is YFSETQ. V lost 0 bases to trimming and J lost 3 bases, with 10 bases between them. There are 15 residues in the CDR3.

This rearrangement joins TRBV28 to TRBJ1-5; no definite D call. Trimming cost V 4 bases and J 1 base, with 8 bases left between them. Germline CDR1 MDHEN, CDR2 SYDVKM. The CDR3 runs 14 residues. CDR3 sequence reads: CASSSSKSNQPQHF. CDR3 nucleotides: TGTGCCAGCAGTTCGAGTAAAAGCAATCAGCCCCAGCATTTT.

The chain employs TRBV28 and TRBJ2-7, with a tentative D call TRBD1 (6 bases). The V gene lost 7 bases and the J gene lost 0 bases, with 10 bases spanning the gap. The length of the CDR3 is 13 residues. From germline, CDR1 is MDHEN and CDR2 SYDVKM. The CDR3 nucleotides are TGTGCCAGCACCGGGGACACCTCCTACGAGCAGTACTTC. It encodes CASTGDTSYEQYF.

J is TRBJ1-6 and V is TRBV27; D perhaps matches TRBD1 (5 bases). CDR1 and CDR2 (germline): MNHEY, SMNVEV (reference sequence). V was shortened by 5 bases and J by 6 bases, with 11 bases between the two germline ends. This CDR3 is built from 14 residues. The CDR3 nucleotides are TGTGCCAGCAGTCCTCCTCAGGGTAATTCACCCCTCCACTTT. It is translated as CASSPPQGNSPLHF.

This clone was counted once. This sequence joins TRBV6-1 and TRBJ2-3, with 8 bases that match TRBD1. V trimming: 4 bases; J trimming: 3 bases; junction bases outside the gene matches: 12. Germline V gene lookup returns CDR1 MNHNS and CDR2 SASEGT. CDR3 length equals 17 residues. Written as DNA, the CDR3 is TGTGCCAGCAGTGGCTTAACACAGGGGGGTAGGACAGATACGCAGTATTTT. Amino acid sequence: CASSGLTQGGRTDTQYF.

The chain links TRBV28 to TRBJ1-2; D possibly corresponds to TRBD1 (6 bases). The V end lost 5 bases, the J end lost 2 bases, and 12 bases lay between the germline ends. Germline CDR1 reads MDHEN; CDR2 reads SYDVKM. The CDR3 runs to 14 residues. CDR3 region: CASSKQGFNYGYTF. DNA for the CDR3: TGTGCCAGCAGTAAGCAGGGGTTCAACTATGGCTACACCTTC.

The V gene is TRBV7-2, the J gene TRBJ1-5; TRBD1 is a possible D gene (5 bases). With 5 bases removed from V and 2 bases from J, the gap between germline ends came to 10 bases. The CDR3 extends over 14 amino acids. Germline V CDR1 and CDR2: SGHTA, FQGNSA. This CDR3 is CASSPRRGNQPQHF. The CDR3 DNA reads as TGTGCCAGCAGCCCCCGCAGGGGCAATCAGCCCCAGCATTTT.

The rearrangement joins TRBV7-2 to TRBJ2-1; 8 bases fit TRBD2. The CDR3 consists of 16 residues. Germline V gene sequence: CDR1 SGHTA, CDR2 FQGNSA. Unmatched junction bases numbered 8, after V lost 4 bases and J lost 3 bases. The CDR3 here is CASSSRLAPNYNEQFF. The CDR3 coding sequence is TGTGCCAGCAGCTCCCGACTAGCGCCCAACTACAATGAGCAGTTCTTC. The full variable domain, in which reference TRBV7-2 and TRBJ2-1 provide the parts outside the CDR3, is GAGVSQSPSNKVTEKGKDVELRCDPISGHTALYWYRQSLGQGLEFLIYFQGNSAPDKSGLPSDRFSAERTGGSVSTLTIQRTQQEDSAVYLCASSSRLAPNYNEQFFGPGTRLTVL.

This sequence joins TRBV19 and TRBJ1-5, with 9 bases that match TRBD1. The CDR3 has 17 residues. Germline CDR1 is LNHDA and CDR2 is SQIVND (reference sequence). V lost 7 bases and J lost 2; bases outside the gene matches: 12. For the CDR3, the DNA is TGTGCCAGTACCAGGACAGGGGACCTTTGGGGCAATCAGCCCCAGCATTTT. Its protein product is CASTRTGDLWGNQPQHF.